This T cell receptor beta chain was identified during a study of human T cells and chemical hapten exposure. Concerning this clonotype: The target antigen is unknown.

The sample's time point: patch test 1, 2 weeks after DPC sensitization. Regarding treatment: therapeutic diphenylcyclopropenone sensitization with weekly scalp DPC. At patch-test visits, sampling came before the patch test. Individual cDNA molecules in this library carried unique molecular identifiers. Via MiXCR, TCRdb re-called the RACE reads, giving one row per CDR3 protein. Of around 340,000 distinct CDR3 sequences in the sample, roughly 6.9% were seen once. General study findings and limits: TCRs at high frequency, those above 1 in 1000, did not change with DPC sensitization. Positively correlated with patch test score were the counts of PT1 expanded TCRs.

The clonotype originates from a woman aged 18-29 years with alopecia areata. Some clones in this sample may be carry-over from other donors' samples. The sample here was whole blood, taken in connection with sensitization to the hapten diphenylcyclopropenone (DPC).

CDR3 sequence reads: CASRDRDGNQPQHF. CDR3 nucleotide sequence: TGTGCCAGCAGAGACAGGGATGGCAATCAGCCCCAGCATTTT. The genes are TRBV6-5 and TRBJ1-5; 7 nucleotides line up with TRBD1. Germline V lookup: CDR1 MNHEY, CDR2 SVGAGI. This CDR3 has 14 amino acids. The J segment lost 2 bases and the V segment lost 6 bases, leaving 4 bases of the junction unmatched.